The 6 T cell receptor beta chains below were found in one sample sequenced in a study of OX40 agonist ivuxolimab in advanced cancers. The method was immunoSEQ multiplex PCR; TCRdb's version includes in-frame clones alone and lacks a portion of them. The table records tens of thousands of clones, 80% to 90% of them present only once. Sequenced material: CD4+ or CD8+ T cells sorted from blood, taken in a trial of the OX40 agonist ivuxolimab. These receptor sequences come from an adult with an advanced solid tumor such as melanoma, head and neck, liver or kidney cancer.

V is TRBV2 and J is TRBJ2-5, with D perhaps matching TRBD1 or TRBD2 (5 bases each). The better agreement between TRBJ2-7 and the DNA end casts doubt on the J call. The germline CDR1 and CDR2 sequences are SNHLY and FYNNEI. The CDR3 extends over 12 amino acids. CDR3 amino acids: CASLRGAYEQYF. CDR3 coding DNA: TGTGCCAGCTTAAGGGGAGCCTACGAGCAGTACTTC.

The gene calls are TRBV5-4 and TRBJ2-1; 7 bases match TRBD1. CDR1 and CDR2 from the germline V gene are SGHNT and YYREEE (reference sequence). This CDR3 spans 14 amino acids. V lost 1 base, J lost 4 bases, and 2 bases stayed unmatched. CDR3 nucleotides: TGTGCCAGCAGCTTGCCGGGACAGTACAATGAGCAGTTCTTC. Translated, it gives CASSLPGQYNEQFF.

The V and J genes are TRBV5-1 and TRBJ1-1; D uncertain. This CDR3 has 12 amino acids. Germline CDR1 is SGHRS and CDR2 is YFSETQ. The V end was cut by 9 bases, the J end by 2 bases, with 11 bases between. The CDR3 DNA reads TGCGCCACTAAAAACCCCAACACTGAAGCTTTCTTT. Its translation: CATKNPNTEAFF.

This clone was detected ten times or more. The chain joins TRBV27 to TRBJ2-1; tentative D call: TRBD2 (5 bases). V lost 6 bases and J 6 bases, leaving 21 bases between the germline ends. Germline lookup yields CDR1 MNHEY and CDR2 SMNVEV (reference sequence). There are 16 residues in the CDR3. CDR3 sequence reads: CASSPVGGPRVNEQFF. In nucleotides, the CDR3 is TGTGCCAGCAGCCCCGTTGGAGGCCCTAGGGTCAATGAGCAGTTCTTC.

By frequency in the sample, this clone is medium-sized. The rearrangement links TRBV18 to TRBJ1-2; 10 nucleotides line up with TRBD1. The CDR3 runs 14 residues. CDR1 is KGHSH and CDR2 is LQKENI in the germline V gene. V shed 3 bases and J 8 bases; nucleotides not matched to a gene: 6. CDR3 in amino acids: CASSPEGQGSGYTF. CDR3 nucleotide sequence: TGTGCCAGCTCACCGGAGGGACAGGGGAGCGGCTACACCTTC.

The sample holds one count of this clone. The chain combines TRBV5-4 with TRBJ1-3; D uncertain. Trimming pared 5 bases from V and 7 bases from J, leaving 13 bases between. Looked up from germline, CDR1 is SGHNT and CDR2 is YYREEE (reference sequence). The CDR3 spans 13 residues. The CDR3 DNA follows: TGTGCCAGCAGGTCGGAGGGTGGGAACACCATATATTTT. The encoded protein is CASRSEGGNTIYF.